These 9 T cell receptor beta chains share one sample of origin, sequenced in a study of Ad26.COV2.S vaccination and SARS-CoV-2 variants. The repertoire was sequenced with immunoSEQ multiplex PCR; TCRdb's copy has only in-frame clones and lacks some. The sample lists around 300,000 clones, roughly nine tenths occurring once. The treatment was: about 20 received Ad26.COV2.S at low or high dose, single or two shots; several received placebo; per-sample allocation not given. It was on day 63 after the first vaccine or placebo injection that samples were taken. Sample: peripheral blood, taken in a trial of Ad26.COV2.S vaccine versus placebo. The receptor set was obtained from a person aged 18 to 59 who received the Ad26.COV2.S COVID-19 vaccine or a placebo.

The chain recombines TRBV6-6 with TRBJ1-2, with a tentative D call TRBD1 (5 bases). The germline gives CDR1 MNHNY, CDR2 SVGAGI (reference sequence). There are 9 residues in the CDR3. V was cut by 10 bases and J by 8 bases, with 8 bases left in between. The CDR3 DNA is TGTGCCACCAGGGCAGGCTACACCTTC. Its protein is CATRAGYTF.

This clone was seen just once. As DNA, the CDR3 is TGTGCCAGTAGTACCCCGGGACAGGGAATGGACACTGAAGCTTTCTTT. Protein: CASSTPGQGMDTEAFF. The chain combines TRBV19 with TRBJ1-1; 9 nucleotides agree with TRBD1. V dropped 4 bases and J dropped 3; count of bases not matched to a gene: 9. Germline V gene data show CDR1 as LNHDA and CDR2 as SQIVND (reference sequence). CDR3 length: 16 residues.

The chain is built from TRBV5-1 and TRBJ2-7, with TRBD1 matching over 7 bases. V gave up 4 bases and J gave up 0 bases; unmatched junction bases: 10. Germline CDR1 reads SGHRS; CDR2 reads YFSETQ. This CDR3 region has 16 residues. As DNA, the CDR3 is TGCGCCAGCAGCGCATTCCTCCGGGACAGCTCCTACGAGCAGTACTTC. Amino acid sequence: CASSAFLRDSSYEQYF.

The chain is built from TRBV9 and TRBJ2-4; TRBD1 is a possible D gene (6 bases). V lost 4 bases and J lost 0, with 11 bases in between. Germline CDR1 SGDLS, CDR2 YYNGEE. CDR3 length: 15 amino acids. CDR3 region: CASSPGEVAKNIQYF. In DNA form, the CDR3 reads TGTGCCAGCAGCCCAGGGGAAGTAGCCAAAAACATTCAGTACTTC.

The V and J genes are TRBV4-3 and TRBJ2-1; 10 bases map to TRBD1. This CDR3 is 15 amino acids long. Germline V gene lookup returns CDR1 LGHNA and CDR2 YSLEER. V trimming: 5 bases; J trimming: 0 bases; junction bases outside the gene matches: 1. In DNA, the CDR3 is TGCGCCAGCAGCGACAGGGGGCTCTCCTACAATGAGCAGTTCTTC. Protein sequence: CASSDRGLSYNEQFF.

V is TRBV28 and J is TRBJ2-6; D is possibly TRBD1 or TRBD2 (5 bases each). There are 15 residues in the CDR3. V was shortened by 3 bases and J by 2 bases, with 8 bases between the two germline ends. Germline lookup yields CDR1 MDHEN and CDR2 SYDVKM. The DNA for the CDR3 is TGTGCCAGCAGTTTGGGGACGGCTGGGGCCAACGTCCTGACTTTC. Translation gives CASSLGTAGANVLTF.

The genes are TRBV7-3 and TRBJ2-2; 8 bases line up with TRBD1. Trimming at V came to 5 bases and at J to 0 bases, leaving 5 bases not matched to a gene. Germline lookup yields CDR1 SGHTA and CDR2 FQGTGA. This CDR3 has 16 residues. CDR3 sequence reads: CASSDRGSTNTGELFF. In DNA, the CDR3 is TGTGCCAGCAGCGACAGGGGTTCCACGAACACCGGGGAGCTGTTTTTT.

This clone has only one observation. V is TRBV27 and J is TRBJ2-2; D possibly matches TRBD1 or TRBD2 (5 bases each). Trimming took off 3 bases at V and 2 bases at J, with 7 bases between the two ends. Germline-derived CDR1 and CDR2 are MNHEY and SMNVEV (reference sequence). The CDR3 contains 14 residues. This CDR3 reads CASSLGTNTGELFF. DNA of the CDR3: TGTGCCAGCAGTTTGGGGACCAACACCGGGGAGCTGTTTTTT.

The genes are TRBV27 and TRBJ2-7; no clear D. Trimming left V 5 bases short and J 1 base short, with 12 bases between. This CDR3 has 14 residues. Germline V gene lookup returns CDR1 MNHEY and CDR2 SMNVEV (reference sequence). The CDR3 sequence is CASSKRAVSYEQYF. The CDR3 DNA follows: TGTGCCAGCAGTAAAAGGGCGGTATCCTACGAGCAGTACTTC.